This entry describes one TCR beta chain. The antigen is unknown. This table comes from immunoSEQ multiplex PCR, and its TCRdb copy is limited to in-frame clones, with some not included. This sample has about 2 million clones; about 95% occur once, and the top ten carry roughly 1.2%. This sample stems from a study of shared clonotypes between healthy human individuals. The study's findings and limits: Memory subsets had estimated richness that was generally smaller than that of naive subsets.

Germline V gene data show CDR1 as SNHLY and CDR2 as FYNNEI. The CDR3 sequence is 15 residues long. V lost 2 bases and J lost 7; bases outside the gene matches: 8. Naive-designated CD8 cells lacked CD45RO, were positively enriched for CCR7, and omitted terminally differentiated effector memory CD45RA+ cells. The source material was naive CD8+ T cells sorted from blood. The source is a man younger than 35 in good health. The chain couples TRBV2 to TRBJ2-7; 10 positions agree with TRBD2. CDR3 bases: TGTGCCAGCAGTGAATGGGCTAGCGGGAGTAGAGAGCAGTACTTC. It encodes CASSEWASGSREQYF.